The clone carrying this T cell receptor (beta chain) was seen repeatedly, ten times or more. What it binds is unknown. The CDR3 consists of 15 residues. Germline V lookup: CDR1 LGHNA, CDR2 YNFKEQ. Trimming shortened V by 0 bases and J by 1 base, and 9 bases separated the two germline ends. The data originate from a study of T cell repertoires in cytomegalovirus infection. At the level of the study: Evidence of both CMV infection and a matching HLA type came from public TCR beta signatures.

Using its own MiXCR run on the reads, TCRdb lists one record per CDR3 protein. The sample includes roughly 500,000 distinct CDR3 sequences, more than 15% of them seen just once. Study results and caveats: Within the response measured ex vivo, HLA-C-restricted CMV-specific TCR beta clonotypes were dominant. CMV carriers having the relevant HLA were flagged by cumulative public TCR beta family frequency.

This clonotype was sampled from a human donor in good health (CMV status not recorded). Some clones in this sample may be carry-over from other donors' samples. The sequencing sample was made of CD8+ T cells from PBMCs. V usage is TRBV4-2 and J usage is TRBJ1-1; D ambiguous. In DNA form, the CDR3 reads TGTGCCAGCAGCCAAGATTCAGGTCGGAACACTGAAGCTTTCTTT. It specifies CASSQDSGRNTEAFF.